The clone carrying this TCR beta chain was detected ten times or more. Antigen: not known. Noted time point: newly diagnosed GD, antithyroid drugs for less than 3 months. Extracted RNA from PBMCs served as the source of the TCR library. From an endocrinology department in Xi'an, China, came the patients. This entry belongs to a study of regulatory T cells in long-lasting Graves disease. iRepertoire HTBI primers and Arm-PCR of CDR3 regions built TCR beta libraries. TCRdb reanalysed the multiplex PCR reads using MiXCR and keeps one entry per CDR3 protein. The sample yields 250,000 to 300,000 distinct CDR3 sequences, under 20% seen once. General study results and limits: Repertoires from persistent disease leaned toward TRBV28, TRBJ1-2 and TRBJ2-5.

The CDR3 covers 14 residues. The J segment lost 2 bases and the V segment lost 4 bases, leaving 2 bases of the junction unmatched. Germline-derived CDR1 and CDR2 are SGHAT and FQNNGV. This sample was also put to use in a study of T cells in Graves' hyperthyroidism and ophthalmopathy. That paper adds: With the HTBI primer set, the TCR CDR3 went through a first round of RT-PCR.

The sequences come from peripheral blood mononuclear cells (PBMCs), collected at new diagnosis, from a patient treated with antithyroid drugs. The source of this sequence is a woman in her twenties or thirties with Graves disease. V usage is TRBV11-2 and J usage is TRBJ2-7; 10 positions match TRBD1. CDR3 bases: TGTGCCAGCAGCTGGGACAGGGGCACCTACGAGCAGTACTTC. Translation: CASSWDRGTYEQYF.